This T cell receptor beta chain was captured in a study of shared clonotypes between healthy human individuals. Notes on the study in general: Generation of non-shared clonotypes was less probable than generation of clonotypes shared by all four donors.

The CDR3 has 15 amino acids. CDR1 and CDR2 (germline): SGHRS, YFSETQ. Between the trimmed V and J ends, which lost 0 bases and 2 bases, there was a span of 12 bases. Only in-frame clones appear in the TCRdb table, and some are missing; sequencing was by immunoSEQ multiplex PCR. The profile shows roughly 1,500,000 clones, 98% to 99% of them singletons. This clone has just one count. Its antigen is not identified. Source material: naive CD4+ T cells sorted from blood. Regarding subset: CD45RA+ positively selected. The chain uses TRBV5-1 and TRBJ2-7, with D possibly TRBD1 on 6 matching bases. The receptor was derived from a man aged 30 to 39 in good health. Here the CDR3 DNA reads TGCGCCAGCAGCTTGGCGACAGGAATAACCTACGAGCAGTACTTC. It is translated as CASSLATGITYEQYF.